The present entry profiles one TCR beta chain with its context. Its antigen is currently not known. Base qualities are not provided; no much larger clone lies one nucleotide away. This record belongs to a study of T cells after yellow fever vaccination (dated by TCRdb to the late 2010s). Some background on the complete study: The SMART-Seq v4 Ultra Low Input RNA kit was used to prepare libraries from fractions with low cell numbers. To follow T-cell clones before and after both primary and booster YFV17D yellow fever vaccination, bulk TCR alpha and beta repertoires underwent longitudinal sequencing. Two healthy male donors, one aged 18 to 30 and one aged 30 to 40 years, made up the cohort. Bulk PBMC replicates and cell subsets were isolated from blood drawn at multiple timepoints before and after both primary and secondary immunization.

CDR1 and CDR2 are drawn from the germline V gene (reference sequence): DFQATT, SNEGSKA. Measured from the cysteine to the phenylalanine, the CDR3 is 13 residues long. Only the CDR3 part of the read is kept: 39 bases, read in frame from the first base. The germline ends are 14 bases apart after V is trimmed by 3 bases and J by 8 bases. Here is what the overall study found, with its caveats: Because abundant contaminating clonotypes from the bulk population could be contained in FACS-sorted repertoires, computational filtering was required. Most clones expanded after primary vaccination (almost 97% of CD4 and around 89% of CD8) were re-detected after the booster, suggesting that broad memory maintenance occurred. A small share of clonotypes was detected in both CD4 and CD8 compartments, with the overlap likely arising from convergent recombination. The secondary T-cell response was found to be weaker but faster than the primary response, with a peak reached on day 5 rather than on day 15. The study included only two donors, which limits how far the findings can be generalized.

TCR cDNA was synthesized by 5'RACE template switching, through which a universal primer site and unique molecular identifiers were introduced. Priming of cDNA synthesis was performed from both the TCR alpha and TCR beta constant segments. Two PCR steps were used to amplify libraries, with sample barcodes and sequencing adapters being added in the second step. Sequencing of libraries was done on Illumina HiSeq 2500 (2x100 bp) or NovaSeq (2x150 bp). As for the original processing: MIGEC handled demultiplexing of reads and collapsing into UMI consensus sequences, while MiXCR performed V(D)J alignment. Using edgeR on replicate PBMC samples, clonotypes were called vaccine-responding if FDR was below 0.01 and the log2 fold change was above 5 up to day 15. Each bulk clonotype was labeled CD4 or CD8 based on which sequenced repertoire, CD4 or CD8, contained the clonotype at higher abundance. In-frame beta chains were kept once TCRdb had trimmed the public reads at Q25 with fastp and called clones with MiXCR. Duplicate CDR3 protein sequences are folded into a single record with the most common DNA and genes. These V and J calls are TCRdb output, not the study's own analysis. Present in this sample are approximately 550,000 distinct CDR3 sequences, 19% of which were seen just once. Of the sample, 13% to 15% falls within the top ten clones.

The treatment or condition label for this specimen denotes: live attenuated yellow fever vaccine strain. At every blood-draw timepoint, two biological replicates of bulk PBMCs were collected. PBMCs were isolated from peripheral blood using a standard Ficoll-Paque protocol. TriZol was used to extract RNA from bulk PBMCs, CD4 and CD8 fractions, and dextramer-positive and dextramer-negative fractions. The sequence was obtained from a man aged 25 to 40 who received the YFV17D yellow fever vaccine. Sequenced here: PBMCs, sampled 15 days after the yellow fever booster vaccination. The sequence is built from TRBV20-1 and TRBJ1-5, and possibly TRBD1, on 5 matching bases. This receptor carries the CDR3 CSARGLGGEPQHF. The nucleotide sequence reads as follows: TGCAGTGCTAGGGGACTCGGAGGGGAGCCCCAGCATTTT.